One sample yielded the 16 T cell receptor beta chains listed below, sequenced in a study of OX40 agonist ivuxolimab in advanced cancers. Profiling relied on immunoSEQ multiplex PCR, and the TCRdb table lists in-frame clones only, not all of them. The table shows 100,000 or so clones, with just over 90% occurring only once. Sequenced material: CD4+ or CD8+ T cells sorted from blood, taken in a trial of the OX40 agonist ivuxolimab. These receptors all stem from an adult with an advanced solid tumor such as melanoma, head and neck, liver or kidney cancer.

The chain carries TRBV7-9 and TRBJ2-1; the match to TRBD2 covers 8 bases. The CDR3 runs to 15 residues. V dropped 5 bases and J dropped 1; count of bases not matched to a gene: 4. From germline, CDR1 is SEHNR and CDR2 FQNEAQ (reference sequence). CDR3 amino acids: CASSPLAVSYNEQFF. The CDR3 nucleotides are TGTGCCAGCAGCCCACTAGCGGTTTCCTACAATGAGCAGTTCTTC.

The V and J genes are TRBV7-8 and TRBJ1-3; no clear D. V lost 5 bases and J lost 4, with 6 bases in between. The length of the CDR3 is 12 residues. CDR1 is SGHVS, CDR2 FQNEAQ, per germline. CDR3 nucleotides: TGTGCCAGCAGCGAAAGGGGAAACACCATATATTTT. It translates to CASSERGNTIYF.

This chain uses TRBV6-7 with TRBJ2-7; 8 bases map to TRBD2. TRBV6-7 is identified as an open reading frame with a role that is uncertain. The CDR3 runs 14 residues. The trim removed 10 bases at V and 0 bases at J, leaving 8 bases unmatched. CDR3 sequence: CATFGGRHSYEQYF. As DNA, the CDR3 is TGTGCCACCTTCGGCGGGAGGCACTCCTACGAGCAGTACTTC.

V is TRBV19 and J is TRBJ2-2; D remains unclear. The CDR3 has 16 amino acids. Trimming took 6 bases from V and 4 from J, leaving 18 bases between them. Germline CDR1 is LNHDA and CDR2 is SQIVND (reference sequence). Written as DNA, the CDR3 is TGTGCCAGTAGACGTGCTGTAGGGCCCCCCACCGGGGAGCTGTTTTTT. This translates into CASRRAVGPPTGELFF.

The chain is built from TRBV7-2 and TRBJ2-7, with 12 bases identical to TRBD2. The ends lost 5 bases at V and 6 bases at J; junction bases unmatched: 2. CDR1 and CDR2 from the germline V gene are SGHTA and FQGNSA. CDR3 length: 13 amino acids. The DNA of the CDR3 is TGTGCCAGCAGCCGACTAGCGGGAGCCGAGCAGTACTTC. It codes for CASSRLAGAEQYF. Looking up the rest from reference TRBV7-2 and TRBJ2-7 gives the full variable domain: GAGVSQSPSNKVTEKGKDVELRCDPISGHTALYWYRQSLGQGLEFLIYFQGNSAPDKSGLPSDRFSAERTGGSVSTLTIQRTQQEDSAVYLCASSRLAGAEQYFGPGTRLTVT.

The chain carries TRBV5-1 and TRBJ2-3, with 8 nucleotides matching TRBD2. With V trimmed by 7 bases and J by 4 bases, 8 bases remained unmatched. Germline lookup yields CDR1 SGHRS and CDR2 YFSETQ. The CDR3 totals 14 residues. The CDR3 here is CASDSGGGPDTQYF. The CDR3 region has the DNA TGCGCCAGCGACTCCGGGGGGGGCCCAGATACGCAGTATTTT.

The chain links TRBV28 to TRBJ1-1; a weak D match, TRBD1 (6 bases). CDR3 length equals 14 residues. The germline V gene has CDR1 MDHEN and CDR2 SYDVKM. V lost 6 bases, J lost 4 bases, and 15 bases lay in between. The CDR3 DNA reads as TGTGCCAGCAGCATCAGGGGTTATCGCACTGAAGCTTTCTTT. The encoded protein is CASSIRGYRTEAFF.

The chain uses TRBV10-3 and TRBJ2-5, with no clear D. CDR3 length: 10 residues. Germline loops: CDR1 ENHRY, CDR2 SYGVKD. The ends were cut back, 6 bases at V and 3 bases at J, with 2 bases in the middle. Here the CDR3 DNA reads TGTGCCATCAGCGAAGAGACCCAGTACTTC. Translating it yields CAISEETQYF.

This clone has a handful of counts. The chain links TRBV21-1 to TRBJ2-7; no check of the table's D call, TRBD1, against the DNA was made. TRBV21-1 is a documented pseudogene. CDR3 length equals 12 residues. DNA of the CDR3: TGTGCCAGCAGCATCAGGATGTGCGAGCAGTACTTC. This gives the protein CASSIRMCEQYF.

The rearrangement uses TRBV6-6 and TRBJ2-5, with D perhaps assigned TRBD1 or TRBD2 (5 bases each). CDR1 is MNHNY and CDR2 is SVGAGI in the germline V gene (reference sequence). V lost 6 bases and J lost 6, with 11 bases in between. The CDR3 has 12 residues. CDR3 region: CASRDQGQTQYF. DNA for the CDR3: TGTGCCAGCAGGGACCAGGGACAGACCCAGTACTTC.

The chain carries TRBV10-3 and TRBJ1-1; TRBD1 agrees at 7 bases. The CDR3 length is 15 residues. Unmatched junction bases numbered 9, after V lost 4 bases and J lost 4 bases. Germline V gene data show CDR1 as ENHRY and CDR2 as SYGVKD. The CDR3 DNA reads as TGTGCCATCAGTGCCGTTGACAGGGCGAGCACTGAAGCTTTCTTT. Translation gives CAISAVDRASTEAFF.

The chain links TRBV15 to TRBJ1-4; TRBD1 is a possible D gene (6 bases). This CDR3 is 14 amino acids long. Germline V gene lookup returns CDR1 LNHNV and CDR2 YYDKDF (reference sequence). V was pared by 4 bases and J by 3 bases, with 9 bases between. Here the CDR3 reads CATSIRTANEKLFF. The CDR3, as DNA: TGTGCCACCAGCATTCGGACAGCTAATGAAAAACTGTTTTTT.

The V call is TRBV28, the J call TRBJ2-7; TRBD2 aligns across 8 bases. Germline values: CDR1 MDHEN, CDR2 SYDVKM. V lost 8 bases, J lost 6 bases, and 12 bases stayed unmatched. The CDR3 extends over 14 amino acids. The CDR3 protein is CASGTNGLAGEQYF. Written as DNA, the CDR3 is TGTGCCAGCGGGACGAACGGACTAGCCGGCGAGCAGTACTTC.

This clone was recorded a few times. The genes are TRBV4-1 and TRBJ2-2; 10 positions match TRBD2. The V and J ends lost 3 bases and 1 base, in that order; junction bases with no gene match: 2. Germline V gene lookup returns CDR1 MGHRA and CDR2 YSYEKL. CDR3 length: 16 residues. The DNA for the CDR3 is TGCGCCAGCAGCCATCTAGCGGGAGTGAACACCGGGGAGCTGTTTTTT. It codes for CASSHLAGVNTGELFF.

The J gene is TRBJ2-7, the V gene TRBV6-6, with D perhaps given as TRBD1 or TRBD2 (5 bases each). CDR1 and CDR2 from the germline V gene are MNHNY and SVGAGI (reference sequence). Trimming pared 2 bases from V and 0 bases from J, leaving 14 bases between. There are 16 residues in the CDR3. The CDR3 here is CASSYGAGTSSYEQYF. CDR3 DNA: TGTGCCAGCAGTTACGGAGCAGGGACCAGCTCCTACGAGCAGTACTTC.

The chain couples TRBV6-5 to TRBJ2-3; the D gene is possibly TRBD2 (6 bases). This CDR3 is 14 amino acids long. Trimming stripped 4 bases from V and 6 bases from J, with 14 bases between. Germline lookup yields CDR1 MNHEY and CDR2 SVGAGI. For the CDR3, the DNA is TGTGCCAGCAGTTCGGGACTGACACTGGATACGCAGTATTTT. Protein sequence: CASSSGLTLDTQYF.